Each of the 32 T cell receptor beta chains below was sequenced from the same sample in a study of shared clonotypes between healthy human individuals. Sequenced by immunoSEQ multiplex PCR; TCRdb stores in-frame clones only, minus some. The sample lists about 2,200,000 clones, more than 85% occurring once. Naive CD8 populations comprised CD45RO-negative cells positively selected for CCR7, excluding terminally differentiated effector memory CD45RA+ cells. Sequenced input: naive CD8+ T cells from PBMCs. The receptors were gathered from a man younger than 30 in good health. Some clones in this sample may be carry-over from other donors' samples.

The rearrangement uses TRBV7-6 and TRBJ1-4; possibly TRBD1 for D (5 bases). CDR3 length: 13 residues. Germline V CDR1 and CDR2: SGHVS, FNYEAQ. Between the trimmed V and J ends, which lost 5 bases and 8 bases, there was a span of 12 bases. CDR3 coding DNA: TGTGCCAGCAGCCAGGGCCCCGGGGAAAAACTGTTTTTT. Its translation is CASSQGPGEKLFF.

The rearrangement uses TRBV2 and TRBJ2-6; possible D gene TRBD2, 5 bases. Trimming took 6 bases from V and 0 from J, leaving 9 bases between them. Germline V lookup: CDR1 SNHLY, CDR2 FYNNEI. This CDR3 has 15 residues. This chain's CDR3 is CASRGVNSGANVLTF. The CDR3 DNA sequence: TGTGCCAGCAGGGGAGTGAACTCTGGGGCCAACGTCCTGACTTTC.

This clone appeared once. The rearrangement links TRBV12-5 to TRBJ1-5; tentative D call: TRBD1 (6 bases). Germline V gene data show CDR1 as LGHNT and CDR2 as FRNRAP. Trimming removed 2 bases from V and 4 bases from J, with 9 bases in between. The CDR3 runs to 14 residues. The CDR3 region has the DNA TGTGCTAGTGGTTTGACCGGGACAAATCAGCCCCAGCATTTT. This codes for CASGLTGTNQPQHF.

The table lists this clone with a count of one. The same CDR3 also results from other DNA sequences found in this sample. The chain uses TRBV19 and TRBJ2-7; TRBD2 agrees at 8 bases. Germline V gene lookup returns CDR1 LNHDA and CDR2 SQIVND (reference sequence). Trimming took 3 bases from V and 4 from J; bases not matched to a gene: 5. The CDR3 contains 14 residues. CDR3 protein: CASSISAGAYEQYF. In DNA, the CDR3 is TGTGCCAGTAGTATTTCAGCGGGAGCATACGAGCAGTACTTC. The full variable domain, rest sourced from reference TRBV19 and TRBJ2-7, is DGGITQSPKYLFRKEGQNVTLSCEQNLNHDAMYWYRQDPGQGLRLIYYSQIVNDFQKGDIAEGYSVSREKKESFPLTVTSAQKNPTAFYLCASSISAGAYEQYFGPGTRLTVT.

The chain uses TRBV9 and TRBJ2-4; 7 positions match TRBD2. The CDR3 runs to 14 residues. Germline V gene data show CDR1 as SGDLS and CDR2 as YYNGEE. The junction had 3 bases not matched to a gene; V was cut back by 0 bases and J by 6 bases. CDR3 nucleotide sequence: TGTGCCAGCAGCGTAGGCAGCGGGGTAAACATTCAGTACTTC. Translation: CASSVGSGVNIQYF.

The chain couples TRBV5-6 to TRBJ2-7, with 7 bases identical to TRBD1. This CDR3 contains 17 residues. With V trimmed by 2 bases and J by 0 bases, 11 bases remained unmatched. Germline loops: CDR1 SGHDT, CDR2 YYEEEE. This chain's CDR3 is CASSFDRAPGSSYEQYF. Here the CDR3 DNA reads TGTGCCAGCAGCTTCGACAGGGCCCCTGGGAGCTCCTACGAGCAGTACTTC.

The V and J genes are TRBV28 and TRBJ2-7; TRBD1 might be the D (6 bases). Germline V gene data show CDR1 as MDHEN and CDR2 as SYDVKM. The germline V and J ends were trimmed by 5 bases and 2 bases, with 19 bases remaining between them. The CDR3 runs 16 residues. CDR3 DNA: TGTGCCAGCAGTCCGTCTACCGGGACATCAACCTACGAGCAGTACTTC. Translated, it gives CASSPSTGTSTYEQYF. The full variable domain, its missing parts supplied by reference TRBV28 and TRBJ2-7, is DVKVTQSSRYLVKRTGEKVFLECVQDMDHENMFWYRQDPGLGLRLIYFSYDVKMKEKGDIPEGYSVSREKKERFSLILESASTNQTSMYLCASSPSTGTSTYEQYFGPGTRLTVT.

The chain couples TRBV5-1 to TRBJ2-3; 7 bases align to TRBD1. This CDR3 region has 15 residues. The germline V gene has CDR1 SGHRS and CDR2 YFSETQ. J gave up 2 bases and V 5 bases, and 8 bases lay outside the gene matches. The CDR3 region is CASRPTGVSTDTQYF. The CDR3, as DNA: TGCGCCAGCAGGCCCACAGGGGTTTCCACAGATACGCAGTATTTT.

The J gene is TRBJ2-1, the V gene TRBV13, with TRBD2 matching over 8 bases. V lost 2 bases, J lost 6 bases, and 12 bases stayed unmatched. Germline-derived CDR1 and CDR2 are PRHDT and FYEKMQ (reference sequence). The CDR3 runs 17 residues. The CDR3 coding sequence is TGTGCCAGCAGCTTAATACCCGGGACTAGAAGAGGCAATGAGCAGTTCTTC. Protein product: CASSLIPGTRRGNEQFF.

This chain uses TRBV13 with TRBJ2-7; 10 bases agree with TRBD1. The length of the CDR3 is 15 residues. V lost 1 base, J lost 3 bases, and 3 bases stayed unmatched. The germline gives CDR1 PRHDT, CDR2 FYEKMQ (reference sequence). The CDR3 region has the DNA TGTGCCAGCAGCTTAGCGGGACAGGGGTACTACGAGCAGTACTTC. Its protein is CASSLAGQGYYEQYF. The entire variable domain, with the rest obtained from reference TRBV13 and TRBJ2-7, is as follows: AAGVIQSPRHLIKEKRETATLKCYPIPRHDTVYWYQQGPGQDPQFLISFYEKMQSDKGSIPDRFSAQQFSDYHSELNMSSLELGDSALYFCASSLAGQGYYEQYFGPGTRLTVT.

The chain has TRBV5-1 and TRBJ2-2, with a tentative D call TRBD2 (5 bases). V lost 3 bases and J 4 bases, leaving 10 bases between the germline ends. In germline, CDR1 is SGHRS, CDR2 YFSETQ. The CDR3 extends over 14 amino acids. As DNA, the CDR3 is TGCGCCAGCAGCTGGACTCTGGGCACCGGGGAGCTGTTTTTT. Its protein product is CASSWTLGTGELFF.

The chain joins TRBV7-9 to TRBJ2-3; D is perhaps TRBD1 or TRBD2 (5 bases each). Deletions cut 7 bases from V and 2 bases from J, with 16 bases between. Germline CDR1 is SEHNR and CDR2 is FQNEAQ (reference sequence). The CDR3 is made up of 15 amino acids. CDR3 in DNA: TGTGCCAGCACTTCCCTGAGGGGCCCCACAGATACGCAGTATTTT. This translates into CASTSLRGPTDTQYF.

CDR3 bases: TGTGCCAGCAGCGAGGGCTGGGGTCGAGATACGCAGTATTTT. This encodes CASSEGWGRDTQYF. The chain carries TRBV9 and TRBJ2-3; D is uncertain. Germline V gene lookup returns CDR1 SGDLS and CDR2 YYNGEE. V shed 3 bases and J shed 5 bases, with 13 bases lying between them. There are 14 residues in the CDR3.

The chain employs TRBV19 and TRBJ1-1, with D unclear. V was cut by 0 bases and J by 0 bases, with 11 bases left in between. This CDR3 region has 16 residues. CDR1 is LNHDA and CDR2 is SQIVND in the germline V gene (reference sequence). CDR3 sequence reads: CASSIDLNRMNTEAFF. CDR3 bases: TGTGCCAGTAGTATAGATCTCAACAGAATGAACACTGAAGCTTTCTTT.

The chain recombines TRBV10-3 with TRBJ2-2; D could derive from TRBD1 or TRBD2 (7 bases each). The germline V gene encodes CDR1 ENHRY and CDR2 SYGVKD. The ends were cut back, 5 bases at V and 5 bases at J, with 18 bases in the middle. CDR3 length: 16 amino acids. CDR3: CAISPSGGGPTGELFF. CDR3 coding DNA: TGTGCCATCAGTCCCTCAGGGGGAGGGCCAACCGGGGAGCTGTTTTTT.

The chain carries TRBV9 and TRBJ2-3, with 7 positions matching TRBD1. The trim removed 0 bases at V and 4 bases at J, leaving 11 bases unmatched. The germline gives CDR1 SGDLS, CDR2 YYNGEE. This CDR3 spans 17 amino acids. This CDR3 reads CASSVGVRGTAADTQYF. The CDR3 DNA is TGTGCCAGCAGCGTAGGGGTTAGGGGGACAGCGGCAGATACGCAGTATTTT.

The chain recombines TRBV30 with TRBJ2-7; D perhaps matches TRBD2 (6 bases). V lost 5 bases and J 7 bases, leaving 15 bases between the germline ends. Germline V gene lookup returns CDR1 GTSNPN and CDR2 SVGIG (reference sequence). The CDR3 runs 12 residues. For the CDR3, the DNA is TGTGCCTGGGCCCCTGGGGCGGGGGAGCAGTACTTC. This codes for CAWAPGAGEQYF.

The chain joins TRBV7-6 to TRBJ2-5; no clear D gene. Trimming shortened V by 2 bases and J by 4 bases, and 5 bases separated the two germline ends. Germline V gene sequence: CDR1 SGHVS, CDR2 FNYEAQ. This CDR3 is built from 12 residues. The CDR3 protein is CASSLWGETQYF. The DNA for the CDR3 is TGTGCCAGCAGCTTATGGGGAGAGACCCAGTACTTC.

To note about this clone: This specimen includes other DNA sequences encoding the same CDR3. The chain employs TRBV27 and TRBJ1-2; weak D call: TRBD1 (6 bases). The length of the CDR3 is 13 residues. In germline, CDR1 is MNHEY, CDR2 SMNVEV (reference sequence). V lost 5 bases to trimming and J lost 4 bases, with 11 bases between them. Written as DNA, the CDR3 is TGTGCCAGCAGTCCACAGGGAATCTATGGCTACACCTTC. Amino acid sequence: CASSPQGIYGYTF.

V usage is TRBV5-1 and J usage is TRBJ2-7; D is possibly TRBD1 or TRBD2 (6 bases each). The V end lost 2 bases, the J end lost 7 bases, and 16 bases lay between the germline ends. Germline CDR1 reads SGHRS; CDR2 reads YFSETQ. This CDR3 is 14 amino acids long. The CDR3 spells CASSFRWGAGEQYF. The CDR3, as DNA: TGCGCCAGCAGCTTCCGTTGGGGGGCAGGAGAGCAGTACTTC.

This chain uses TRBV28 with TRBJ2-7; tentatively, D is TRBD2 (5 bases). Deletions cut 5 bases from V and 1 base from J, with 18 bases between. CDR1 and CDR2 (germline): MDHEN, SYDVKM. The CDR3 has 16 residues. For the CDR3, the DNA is TGTGCCAGCAGTGACCCCGGGGAGAAGTTTTCCTACGAGCAGTACTTC. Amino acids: CASSDPGEKFSYEQYF.

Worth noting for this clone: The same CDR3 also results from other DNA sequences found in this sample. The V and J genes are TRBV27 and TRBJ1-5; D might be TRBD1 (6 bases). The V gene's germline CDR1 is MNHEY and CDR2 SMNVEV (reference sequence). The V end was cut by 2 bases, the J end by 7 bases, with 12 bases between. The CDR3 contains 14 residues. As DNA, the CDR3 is TGTGCCAGCAGTTTAATCGGGGGCGGACAGCCCCAGCATTTT. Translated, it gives CASSLIGGGQPQHF.

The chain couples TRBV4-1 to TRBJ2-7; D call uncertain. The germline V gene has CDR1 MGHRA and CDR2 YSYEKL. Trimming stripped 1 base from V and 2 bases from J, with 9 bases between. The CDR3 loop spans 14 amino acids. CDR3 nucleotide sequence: TGCGCCAGCAGCCAAGTTCCAGTCCCCTACGAGCAGTACTTC. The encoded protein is CASSQVPVPYEQYF.

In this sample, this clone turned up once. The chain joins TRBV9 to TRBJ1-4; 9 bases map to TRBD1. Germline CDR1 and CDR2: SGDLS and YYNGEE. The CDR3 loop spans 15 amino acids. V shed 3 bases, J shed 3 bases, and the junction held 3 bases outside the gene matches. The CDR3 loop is CASSARTGANEKLFF. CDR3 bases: TGTGCCAGCAGCGCCAGGACAGGGGCTAATGAAAAACTGTTTTTT.

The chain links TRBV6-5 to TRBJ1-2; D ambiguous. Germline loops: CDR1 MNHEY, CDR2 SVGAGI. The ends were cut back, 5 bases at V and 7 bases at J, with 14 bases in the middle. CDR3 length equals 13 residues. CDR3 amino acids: CASSPGSSSGYTF. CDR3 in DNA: TGTGCCAGCAGTCCAGGAAGTTCCAGTGGCTACACCTTC.

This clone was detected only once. The CDR3 DNA reads TGTGCCAGCAGCCCCGCCCCCGCTCTGGCGGGAGTCACCTACGAGCAGTACTTC. It is translated as CASSPAPALAGVTYEQYF. The chain combines TRBV11-2 with TRBJ2-7, with 7 bases matching TRBD2. Trimming removed 5 bases from V and 2 bases from J; junction bases left unmatched: 18. This CDR3 is 18 amino acids long. Germline V CDR1 and CDR2: SGHAT, FQNNGV.

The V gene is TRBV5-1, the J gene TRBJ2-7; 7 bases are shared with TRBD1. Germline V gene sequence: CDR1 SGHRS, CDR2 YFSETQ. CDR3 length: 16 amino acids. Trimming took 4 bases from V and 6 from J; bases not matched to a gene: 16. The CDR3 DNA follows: TGCGCCAGCAGCCTCCCCCAGGACAGGTTGGGGGTCGAGCAGTACTTC. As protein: CASSLPQDRLGVEQYF.

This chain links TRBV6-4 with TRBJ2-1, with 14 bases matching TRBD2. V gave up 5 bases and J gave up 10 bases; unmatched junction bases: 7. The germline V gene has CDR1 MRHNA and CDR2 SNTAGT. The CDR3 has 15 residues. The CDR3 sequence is CASSRLAGGPGEQFF. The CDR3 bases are TGTGCCAGCAGTCGACTAGCGGGAGGGCCTGGGGAGCAGTTCTTC.

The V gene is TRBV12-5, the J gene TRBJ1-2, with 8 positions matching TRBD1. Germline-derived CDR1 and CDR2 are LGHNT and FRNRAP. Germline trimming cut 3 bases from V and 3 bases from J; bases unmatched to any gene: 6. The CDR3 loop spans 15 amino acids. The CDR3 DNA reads TGTGCTAGTGGTTTCGGACCGGGACAGGACTATGGCTACACCTTC. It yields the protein CASGFGPGQDYGYTF.

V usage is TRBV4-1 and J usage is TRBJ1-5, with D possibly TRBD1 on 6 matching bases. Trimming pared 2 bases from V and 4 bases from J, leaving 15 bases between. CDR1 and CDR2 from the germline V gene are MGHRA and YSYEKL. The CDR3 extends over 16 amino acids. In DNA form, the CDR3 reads TGCGCCAGCAGCCAAAGTGCAGGGGAAGCAAATCAGCCCCAGCATTTT. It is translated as CASSQSAGEANQPQHF.

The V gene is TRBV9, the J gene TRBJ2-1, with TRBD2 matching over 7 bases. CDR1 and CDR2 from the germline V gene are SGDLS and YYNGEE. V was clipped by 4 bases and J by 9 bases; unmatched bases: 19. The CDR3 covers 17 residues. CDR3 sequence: CASSSRAELAPGGEQFF. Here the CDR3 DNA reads TGTGCCAGCAGCTCCCGAGCAGAACTAGCGCCCGGGGGTGAGCAGTTCTTC.

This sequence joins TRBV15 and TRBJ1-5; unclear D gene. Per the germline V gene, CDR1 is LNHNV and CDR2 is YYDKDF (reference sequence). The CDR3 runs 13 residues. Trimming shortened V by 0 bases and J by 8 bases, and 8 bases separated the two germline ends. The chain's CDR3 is CATSRDFGEPQHF. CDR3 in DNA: TGTGCCACCAGCAGAGATTTCGGGGAGCCCCAGCATTTT.